This TCR beta chain was sequenced in a study of OX40 agonist ivuxolimab in advanced cancers. Assay used: immunoSEQ multiplex PCR; TCRdb lists only in-frame clones, some missing. Of 50,000 to 70,000 clones in the sample, 85% to 90% are singletons; the top ten hold more than 13%. This CDR3 has 14 residues. Germline V lookup: CDR1 SGHRS, CDR2 YFSETQ. Trimming pared 2 bases from V and 3 bases from J, leaving 12 bases between. Points from the study as a whole: Antigen specificity was not determined for the expanded peripheral T cells.

Details on this clone: No antigen is known for it.

The sequence was collected from an adult with an advanced solid tumor such as melanoma, head and neck, liver or kidney cancer. The sample consisted of CD4+ or CD8+ T cells sorted from blood, taken in a trial of the OX40 agonist ivuxolimab. The rearrangement joins TRBV5-1 to TRBJ2-7; possible D gene TRBD1, 6 bases. The CDR3 region has the DNA TGCGCCAGCAGCTTATCTGGGACACTCTACGAGCAGTACTTC. It specifies CASSLSGTLYEQYF.